The entry below gives a single T cell receptor beta chain sequence along with its context. Its antigen is not yet known. Per-base quality was not reported, and no clone a single base away is much larger than it. The immunoSEQ hsTCRB v3.0 assay was used at survey level resolution for TRB variable region sequencing. TRB sequencing targeted a depth of about 35,000-50,000 T-cell genomes per sample. TRB libraries were pooled and sequenced on an Illumina MiSeq using a v3 150-cycle kit. In the authors' own workflow: Repertoire analysis was performed in R inside a reproducible Nextflow workflow that covered QC, data transformation and analysis. LymphoSeq2, an R package for AIRR-Seq data exploration, was used to implement custom analyses. A few samples that yielded fewer than 5000 total TRB sequences were excluded, so that around 190 HIV repertoires were analyzed. Among the 180 or so HIV repertoires that were kept, some 61 were collected before ART initiation and over 120 were collected after ART initiation. Repertoires were downsampled to 5000 TRB nucleotide sequences, with summary statistics averaged over 100 downsampling iterations. Only TRB sequences with CDR3 regions of at least seven amino acids were retained for analysis. Diversity was measured with a Shannon entropy-derived clonality score and the Gini coefficient. Repertoire networks linked the top 5000 CDR3 amino acid sequences whenever two sequences differed by an edit distance of one. For TRB CDR3 amino acid sequences, GLIPH2 was used to predict antigen specificity groups and MHC restriction. To flag known associations with CMV, EBV, HIV or tissue antigens, CDR3 amino acid sequences were compared against VDJdb and McPAS-TCR. Pre-ART, post-ART and control groups were compared with Wilcoxon signed-rank tests and Holm-Bonferroni correction. This is the immuneACCESS table as TCRdb keeps it, with only in-frame sequences that have V and J called. A part of the clones is gone; compared with another copy, unresolved V genes explain less than half, and the rest is unexplained. V and J calls and clone size are those listed in that table; D and trimming were worked out from the DNA. The sample table contains 25,000 or so clones; only one count was recorded for roughly 90% of them. Clones ranked in the top ten supply 4.1% of the sample.

Counted from cysteine to phenylalanine, this CDR3 has 13 amino acids. Only the CDR3 part of the read is kept: 39 bases, read in frame from the first base. V ends up 3 bases short and J 2 bases short, with an unmatched junction base count of 0. Reading the germline V gene gives CDR1 KGHSH and CDR2 LQKENI. The entry originates in a study of long-term antiretroviral therapy in people with HIV (dated by TCRdb to the early 2020s). With respect to the entire study: The earliest samples were collected about a decade before the 2015 WHO recommendation for immediate ART, when ART was typically delayed until CD4 counts fell. A retrospective serial study tested whether changes in peripheral blood TRB repertoire composition and diversity were associated with ART initiation and durable HIV suppression. A total of about 190 cryopreserved PBMC samples were contributed to the cohort by 30 adults with confirmed HIV infection, with samples collected serially over a mean of approximately six years (range 1-12). Of the 30 or so participants with HIV, some 12 were female. No cross-contamination during QIAcube processing was seen in test extractions of a monoclonal T-cell line run alongside 30 to 35 polyclonal samples.

Inclusion was restricted to participants for whom at least one PBMC sample before ART initiation and at least two post-ART samples were available. Treatment was received in the United States of America by all participants with HIV. Before DNA extraction, cryopreserved samples containing about 0.9-10 million PBMC were thawed and washed. At the time of the earliest PBMC sample, participants with HIV were aged between about 20 and 54 years. PBMC samples were contributed by each participant from 1-4 timepoints before ART initiation and 2-8 timepoints after ART initiation, with a median of 7 samples. For every participant, serial HIV viral load, CD4+ T-cell count, ART history and demographic data were obtained. Genomic DNA was extracted from unsorted PBMC with a Qiagen kit on a QIAcube, with processing performed in batches of 12 samples. Broader findings and caveats from the paper: Since PBMC availability was limited, sequencing covered only the TCR beta chain, with no alpha chain pairing. Compared with controls, HIV repertoires had narrower CDR3 length ranges, and the network structure pointed to an antigen-experienced repertoire that shifted only slightly toward naive after ART. Expanded TRB clones identified before ART initiation dominated the repertoire across all time points, though the dominance fluctuated and decreased in many PLHIV after ART. A significant increase in TRB diversity was found to be associated with ART initiation, although TRB diversity was observed to remain significantly below that of transplant donor controls even after long-term ART. No data were available on ART adherence, viral resistance or therapy changes, limiting inferences about post-ART repertoire changes. The samples span the years 2004 to 2017, and the ART regimens used may be less effective than current regimens. Because pre-ART samples had limited cell numbers, unsorted PBMC were profiled rather than sorted CD4+ and CD8+ T cells.

This material consisted of unsorted PBMCs, taken 0.5 years after starting antiretroviral therapy. This TCR came from a woman aged 18-29 years with HIV. The sequence joins TRBV18 to TRBJ2-5, with 7 bases matching TRBD1. The DNA reads as follows: TGTGCCAGCTCACCGGGACAGCAAGAGACCCAGTACTTC. This gives the protein CASSPGQQETQYF.